This TCR beta chain came from a study of cytomegalovirus exposure and HLA in healthy donors. General observations from the study: A later analysis linked a missense variant in DCLRE1C to the trimming of TCR beta V and J genes. As immune exposure information, only CMV serostatus was available. A later analysis reported that several of the most significant clusters appeared to be linked to common viral pathogens, among them Epstein-Barr virus. Three chains linked to CMV were shown in vitro to be specific for CMV antigens.

The PCR used 60 Vbeta and 13 Jbeta primers. Assay used: immunoSEQ multiplex PCR; TCRdb lists only in-frame clones, some missing. The sample is made up of 150,000 to 200,000 clones, and the top ten hold less than 6.5% of it. About this clone itself: What it recognizes is unknown.

CDR1 is SGHNT, CDR2 YYREEE, per germline (reference sequence). The length of the CDR3 is 17 residues. The V segment lost 5 bases and the J segment 0 bases; nucleotides outside the gene matches: 10. The clonotype was recovered from a man aged 25 to 40 in good health and CMV-seronegative. The V gene is TRBV5-4, the J gene TRBJ1-2; 10 positions agree with TRBD1. Material: PBMCs. The CDR3: CASRAGTGARANYGYTF. CDR3 sequence (DNA): TGTGCCAGCAGAGCCGGGACAGGGGCGAGAGCTAACTATGGCTACACCTTC. Filled out from reference TRBV5-4 and TRBJ1-2, the complete variable domain reads ETGVTQSPTHLIKTRGQQVTLRCSSQSGHNTVSWYQQALGQGPQFIFQYYREEENGRGNFPPRFSGLQFPNYSSELNVNALELDDSALYLCASRAGTGARANYGYTFGSGTRLTVV.